The sequence of this T cell receptor (beta chain) was determined in a study of blood T cell repertoires in COVID-19. Overall study context: Specimens from acute and convalescent COVID-19 originated in the United States, Italy and Spain. Sources were T cells, B-cell-depleted T cells, or PBMCs; the material itself was cDNA or gDNA.

V was pared by 0 bases and J by 3 bases, with 9 bases between. This CDR3 region has 15 residues. Per the germline V gene, CDR1 is SEHNR and CDR2 is FQNEAQ (reference sequence). Original processing methods: By means of reference gene primer amplification, nucleated cell counts were estimated. The protocol was immunoSEQ multiplex PCR, while the TCRdb copy is restricted to in-frame clones and leaves out a portion. V, J and clone size reflect that table, while D and trimming were determined from the DNA. Found here are more than 110,000 clones, roughly 86% of them singletons; the top ten hold around 5.4%.

The receptor was isolated from a human donor in a cohort sampled during active COVID-19. The V gene is TRBV7-9, the J gene TRBJ2-1; possibly TRBD2 for D (6 bases). The sample was peripheral blood. The CDR3 spells CASSLAGGNYNEQFF. The CDR3 DNA follows: TGTGCCAGCAGCTTAGCGGGGGGTAACTACAATGAGCAGTTCTTC.